Each of the 25 T cell receptor beta chains below was sequenced from the same sample in a study of T cell repertoires in cytomegalovirus infection. These receptors lack a known antigen. TCRdb re-derived calls from the reads in MiXCR, one entry per CDR3 protein. The sample records about 570,000 distinct CDR3 sequences, 40% being singletons. Here the sequenced sample was cultured PBMCs, taken from culture after CMV antigen stimulation. The source is a human donor in good health (CMV status not recorded). Some clones in this sample may be carry-over from other donors' samples.

This sequence joins TRBV11-2 and TRBJ2-3, with D perhaps given as TRBD1 or TRBD2 (7 bases each). Trimming stripped 5 bases from V and 2 bases from J, with 17 bases between. The CDR3 consists of 16 residues. CDR1 is SGHAT, CDR2 FQNNGV, per germline. The CDR3 coding sequence is TGTGCCAGCAGCCAGGGGGGGTTAGCGCCCACAGATACGCAGTATTTT. It specifies CASSQGGLAPTDTQYF. Full variable domain (outside the CDR3, taken from reference TRBV11-2 and TRBJ2-3): EAGVAQSPRYKIIEKRQSVAFWCNPISGHATLYWYQQILGQGPKLLIQFQNNGVVDDSQLPKDRFSAERLKGVDSTLKIQPAKLEDSAVYLCASSQGGLAPTDTQYFGPGTRLTVL.

The rearrangement links TRBV20-1 to TRBJ2-3; D is unresolved. Germline loops: CDR1 DFQATT, CDR2 SNEGSKA (reference sequence). V was shortened by 3 bases and J by 6 bases, with 7 bases between the two germline ends. This CDR3 spans 11 amino acids. The CDR3 region has the DNA TGCAGTGCTAGGATGTATGATACGCAGTATTTT. Amino acid sequence: CSARMYDTQYF.

V gene TRBV7-6 combines with J gene TRBJ2-1, with unresolved D. The germline gives CDR1 SGHVS, CDR2 FNYEAQ. V lost 3 bases and J 4 bases, leaving 10 bases between the germline ends. The CDR3 covers 14 residues. CDR3 sequence (DNA): TGTGCCAGCAGCTTGTGTGGGATTTACAATGAGCAGTTCTTC. Protein product: CASSLCGIYNEQFF.

This clonotype was seen once. This may be a read error, as it is one base from a much larger clone. The gene calls are TRBV7-2 and TRBJ2-5, with D hard to call. This CDR3 region has 14 residues. Germline CDR1 and CDR2: SGHTA and FQGNSA. V was clipped by 4 bases and J by 4 bases, with 13 bases between them. The CDR3 DNA reads TGTGCCAGCAGCTACCAAGTGGGTTCAGAGACCCAGTACTTC. It codes for CASSYQVGSETQYF.

This clonotype occurred a few times. The rearrangement uses TRBV7-2 and TRBJ2-1; 9 positions match TRBD2. Germline lookup yields CDR1 SGHTA and CDR2 FQGNSA. J was trimmed by 7 bases and V by 4 bases; bases with no gene match: 20. The CDR3 has 19 residues. The CDR3 spells CASSSGVASSGKRANEQFF. The CDR3 nucleotides are TGTGCCAGCAGCTCAGGAGTAGCGTCTAGCGGGAAGCGGGCGAATGAGCAGTTCTTC.

V and J are TRBV6-2 or TRBV6-3 and TRBJ2-7; the match to TRBD2 covers 8 bases. Per the germline V gene, CDR1 is MNHEY and CDR2 is SVGEGT. This CDR3 spans 16 amino acids. V lost 2 bases to trimming and J lost 3 bases; unmatched junction nucleotides: 9. CDR3 in amino acids: CASSYASGSADYEQYF. Written as DNA, the CDR3 is TGTGCCAGCAGTTACGCTAGCGGGTCCGCGGACTACGAGCAGTACTTC.

V usage is TRBV6-6 and J usage is TRBJ1-2; D may be TRBD1 (5 bases). The CDR3 length is 12 residues. In germline, CDR1 is MNHNY, CDR2 SVGAGI (reference sequence). Trimming pared 2 bases from V and 7 bases from J, leaving 8 bases between. Here the CDR3 reads CASSYETAGYTF. For the CDR3, the DNA is TGTGCCAGCAGTTACGAGACAGCTGGCTACACCTTC.

In this sample, this clonotype turned up a few times. The rearrangement links TRBV7-2 to TRBJ2-7; either TRBD1 or TRBD2 may fit D (7 bases each). The CDR3 totals 17 residues. CDR1 SGHTA and CDR2 FQGNSA come from the germline V gene. The V and J ends lost 4 bases and 2 bases respectively, with 21 bases between them. The CDR3 loop reads CASSSRGGAQYAYEQYF. The DNA of the CDR3 is TGTGCCAGCAGCTCCAGGGGGGGGGCACAATATGCCTACGAGCAGTACTTC.

This chain links TRBV6-6 with TRBJ1-6; tentatively, D is TRBD1 (5 bases). V gave up 5 bases and J gave up 9 bases, with 17 bases separating them. Germline-derived CDR1 and CDR2 are MNHNY and SVGAGI (reference sequence). This CDR3 spans 15 amino acids. The CDR3 nucleotides are TGTGCCAGCAGTCCTGTGATGCAAAGGGGTTCACCCCTCCACTTT. Translated, it gives CASSPVMQRGSPLHF.

This clonotype was observed a few times. The gene calls are TRBV20-1 and TRBJ1-1; tentatively, D is TRBD1 (6 bases). Germline CDR1 and CDR2: DFQATT and SNEGSKA (reference sequence). The CDR3 has 14 amino acids. Trimming removed 0 bases from V and 3 bases from J, with 11 bases in between. The CDR3 protein is CSARDQQGHTEAFF. The CDR3 nucleotides read TGCAGTGCTAGAGATCAACAGGGCCACACTGAAGCTTTCTTT.

The V and J genes are TRBV20-1 and TRBJ1-4; tentatively, D is TRBD1 (5 bases). Germline CDR1 and CDR2: DFQATT and SNEGSKA (reference sequence). This CDR3 region has 14 residues. V dropped 4 bases and J dropped 3 bases, with 12 bases sitting between them. The CDR3 coding sequence is TGCAGTGCTATACCAGGGTATTCTAATGAAAAACTGTTTTTT. This codes for CSAIPGYSNEKLFF.

This clonotype was counted a few times. The chain combines TRBV11-2 with TRBJ2-1; the D is unclear. Germline V gene sequence: CDR1 SGHAT, CDR2 FQNNGV. This CDR3 is 16 amino acids long. V was trimmed by 5 bases and J by 6 bases, leaving 20 bases between them. The DNA of the CDR3 is TGTGCCAGCAGCCTCTCGGGCGCCCCACTACCCAATGAGCAGTTCTTC. This encodes CASSLSGAPLPNEQFF.

The V and J genes are TRBV4-3 and TRBJ2-1, with D unresolved. CDR3 length: 14 residues. Germline lookup yields CDR1 LGHNA and CDR2 YSLEER. V lost 1 base and J 0 bases, leaving 4 bases between the germline ends. The CDR3 DNA follows: TGCGCCAGCAGCCAAGGGGGCTCCTACAATGAGCAGTTCTTC. It codes for CASSQGGSYNEQFF.

This chain links TRBV7-2 with TRBJ2-1, with TRBD2 matching 9 bases. The J segment lost 7 bases and the V segment lost 6 bases, leaving 7 bases of the junction unmatched. This CDR3 is built from 14 residues. The germline V gene encodes CDR1 SGHTA and CDR2 FQGNSA. The CDR3 bases are TGTGCCAGCAGTCCTCTAGCGGGGCCAAATGAGCAGTTCTTC. Translation: CASSPLAGPNEQFF.

This clonotype was seen more than once but under ten times. The J gene is TRBJ2-1, the V gene TRBV11-2, with D possibly being TRBD1 (6 bases). CDR1 and CDR2 from the germline V gene are SGHAT and FQNNGV. There are 13 residues in the CDR3. Trimming left V 5 bases short and J 5 bases short, with 10 bases between. CDR3: CASSLWDNNEQFF. The CDR3, as DNA: TGTGCCAGCAGCCTCTGGGACAACAATGAGCAGTTCTTC. Filled out from reference TRBV11-2 and TRBJ2-1, the complete variable domain reads EAGVAQSPRYKIIEKRQSVAFWCNPISGHATLYWYQQILGQGPKLLIQFQNNGVVDDSQLPKDRFSAERLKGVDSTLKIQPAKLEDSAVYLCASSLWDNNEQFFGPGTRLTVL.

Ten or more counts support this clonotype. The chain links TRBV7-2 to TRBJ1-3, with D possibly TRBD1 on 5 matching bases. This CDR3 region has 16 residues. Trimming took off 6 bases at V and 4 bases at J, with 19 bases between the two ends. Germline values: CDR1 SGHTA, CDR2 FQGNSA. The CDR3 sequence is CASRWHSTEMGNTIYF. In DNA form, the CDR3 reads TGTGCCAGCAGGTGGCACTCGACAGAGATGGGAAACACCATATATTTT. Together with reference TRBV7-2 and TRBJ1-3, the CDR3 gives the full variable domain: GAGVSQSPSNKVTEKGKDVELRCDPISGHTALYWYRQSLGQGLEFLIYFQGNSAPDKSGLPSDRFSAERTGGSVSTLTIQRTQQEDSAVYLCASRWHSTEMGNTIYFGEGSWLTVV.

The rearrangement uses TRBV23-1 and TRBJ1-6, with no clear D. TRBV23-1 is labeled an ORF, and its function is uncertain. The germline V and J ends were trimmed by 0 bases and 17 bases, with 8 bases remaining between them. The CDR3 covers 11 residues. CDR3 DNA: TGCGCCAGCAGTCAATCATCCCGGGTCCACTTT. It encodes CASSQSSRVHF.

Remarks on this clonotype: The junction departs from germline at one end; a sequencing error may be responsible. The chain links TRBV7-9 to TRBJ2-2, with TRBD2 matching 14 bases. This CDR3 contains 16 residues. CDR1 is SEHNR and CDR2 is FQNEAQ in the germline V gene (reference sequence). CDR3 sequence: CARSETSGREYGELFF. The CDR3 DNA sequence: TGTGCCCGCAGCGAGACTAGCGGGAGGGAGTACGGGGAGCTGTTTTTT.

The chain has TRBV20-1 and TRBJ2-3; D not resolved. CDR1 is DFQATT, CDR2 SNEGSKA, per germline (reference sequence). V was clipped by 3 bases and J by 8 bases, with 9 bases between them. The CDR3 is 11 amino acids. The CDR3 region has the DNA TGCAGTGCTAGTCTCGGCGGTACGCAGTATTTT. It is translated as CSASLGGTQYF.

The chain joins TRBV7-6 to TRBJ1-5; no definite D call. Per germline, CDR1 SGHVS and CDR2 FNYEAQ. This CDR3 is built from 9 residues. Trimming cost V 5 bases and J 12 bases, with 5 bases left between them. DNA of the CDR3: TGTGCCAGCAGCCCGATCCAGCATTTT. It codes for CASSPIQHF.

The chain uses TRBV7-9 and TRBJ2-7, with a weak D call TRBD2 (5 bases). V lost 4 bases and J 6 bases, leaving 7 bases between the germline ends. Germline CDR1 and CDR2: SEHNR and FQNEAQ (reference sequence). This CDR3 spans 11 amino acids. This chain's CDR3 is CASSSGIEQYF. In nucleotides, the CDR3 is TGTGCCAGCAGCTCCGGGATCGAGCAGTACTTC.

The CDR3 here is CASSGKEAFF. The CDR3 DNA follows: TGTGCCAGCAGTGGAAAGGAAGCTTTCTTT. The chain uses TRBV6-2 or TRBV6-3 and TRBJ1-1; D uncertain. V was shortened by 5 bases and J by 8 bases, with 6 bases between the two germline ends. Per germline, CDR1 MNHEY and CDR2 SVGEGT. The CDR3 is made up of 10 amino acids.

The CDR3 sequence is CASSRLGPSSYEQYF. CDR3 sequence (DNA): TGTGCCAGCAGTAGGCTTGGCCCGAGCTCCTACGAGCAGTACTTC. V gene TRBV7-9 combines with J gene TRBJ2-7; D ambiguous. Germline CDR1 and CDR2: SEHNR and FQNEAQ (reference sequence). Deletions cut 6 bases from V and 0 bases from J, with 15 bases between. The CDR3 sequence is 15 residues long.

This clonotype was recorded many times. The chain uses TRBV14 and TRBJ2-1, with D possibly matching TRBD2 (5 bases). This CDR3 contains 15 residues. Germline CDR1 and CDR2: SGHDN and FVKESK. V was shortened by 7 bases and J by 0 bases, with 13 bases between the two germline ends. As DNA, the CDR3 is TGTGCCAGCACGAAGACGGGGAGCTCCTACAATGAGCAGTTCTTC. Its protein is CASTKTGSSYNEQFF.

The V gene is TRBV12-3 or TRBV12-4, the J gene TRBJ2-3; D uncertain. The CDR3 is 16 amino acids. Trimming cost V 6 bases and J 0 bases, with 16 bases left between them. In DNA form, the CDR3 reads TGTGCCAGCAGCCCAATATCCCCCTCTAGCACAGATACGCAGTATTTT. Its protein is CASSPISPSSTDTQYF.